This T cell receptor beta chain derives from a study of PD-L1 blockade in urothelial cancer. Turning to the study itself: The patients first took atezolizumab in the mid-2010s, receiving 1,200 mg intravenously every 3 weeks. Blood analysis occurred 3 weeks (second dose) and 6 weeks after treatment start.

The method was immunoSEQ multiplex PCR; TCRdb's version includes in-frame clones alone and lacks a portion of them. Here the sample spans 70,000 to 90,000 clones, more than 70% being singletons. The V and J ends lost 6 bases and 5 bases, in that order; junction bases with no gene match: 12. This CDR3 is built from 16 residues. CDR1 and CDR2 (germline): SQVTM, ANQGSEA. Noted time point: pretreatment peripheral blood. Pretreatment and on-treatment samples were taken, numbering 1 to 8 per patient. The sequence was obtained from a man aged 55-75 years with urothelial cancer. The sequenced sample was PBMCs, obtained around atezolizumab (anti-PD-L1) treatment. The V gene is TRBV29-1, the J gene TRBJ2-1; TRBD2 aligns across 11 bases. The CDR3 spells CSVPPPLAGADNEQFF. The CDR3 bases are TGCAGCGTCCCCCCCCCACTAGCGGGAGCGGACAATGAGCAGTTCTTC.